This TCR beta chain was sequenced for a study of early T cells in non-severe SARS-CoV-2 infection (dated by TCRdb to the early 2020s). About the investigation overall: Because TCR sequencing was done on bulk RNA from unsorted whole blood, the alpha and beta chains could not be paired.

Library preparation employed 5' RACE. Sequencing instrument: NextSeq 500. In the TCR library protocol, unique molecular identifiers were attached to individual cDNA molecules to correct for PCR bias and sequencing error. Sequencing covered both TCR alpha and beta chains, and within each sample the abundances of alpha and beta sequences were tightly co-correlated. Regarding the original processing steps: Decombinator V4 was used to perform V gene, J gene and CDR3 annotation of TCR sequences. Expanded TCRs were defined as changing significantly between any two time points under a Poisson model with p below 0.0001. Abundances of TCRs were expressed as counts per million after normalisation to the total number of TCRs sequenced in each sample. MAIT TCRs were defined by TRAV1-2 paired with TRAJ12, TRAJ20 or TRAJ33, and iNKT TCRs by TRAV10 paired with TRAJ18. VDJdb, accessed on 1 November 2021, was searched for TCRs annotated for CMV, EBV and SARS-CoV-2, and TCRs annotated for more than one antigen were excluded. TCRdb passed the public sequencing reads through fastp at Q25 and MiXCR, retaining productive beta sequences. Each CDR3 protein appears once, grouped with its most common genes and DNA. TCRdb, not the authors, supplied the V and J calls. The sample table records around 67,000 distinct CDR3 sequences; roughly an eighth of these occur just once. The leading ten clones occupy 1.3% of the sample.

The CDR3, from cysteine to phenylalanine, totals 12 residues. Only the CDR3 part of the read is kept: 36 bases, read in frame from the first base. V and J are truncated by 2 bases and 11 bases respectively, leaving an intervening sequence of 10 bases. Overall results and qualifications from the work: Matching against VDJdb was skewed toward anti-spike CD8 responses, likely underestimated virus-specific expansions, and missed private and CD4 specificities.

A case-control design nested within a healthcare worker cohort in London, UK, was used, with weekly nasopharyngeal swab PCR tests and blood sampling performed. Healthcare workers were recruited during the week of the UK lockdown, between 23 and 31 March 2020, and followed weekly for up to roughly 15 weeks. A note on this clonotype: The clone's antigen remains unknown. Per-base qualities were not stored, and no clone one base away is much larger.

The chain couples TRBV12-3 or TRBV12-4 to TRBJ2-1; the best D guess is TRBD1, with 6 bases matching. The source of this sequence is an adult who was a healthcare worker with PCR-confirmed SARS-CoV-2 infection or an uninfected control (not recorded which). The sample comprised whole blood. The nucleotides are TGTGCCAGCAGTTTAATAGGACAGAAGCAGTTCTTC. This yields the protein CASSLIGQKQFF.